The T cell receptor beta chain under discussion was sequenced for a study of human T cells and chemical hapten exposure (dated by TCRdb to the early 2020s). At the level of the whole study: For sensitization, 2% DPC in acetone was applied to a roughly 2 cm by roughly 2 cm area of upper inner arm skin. Patients additionally received weekly therapeutic DPC doses to the scalp throughout the approximately 25-week study period. Patch testing was done on the upper back using Finn chambers containing 0.01% DPC, and results were scored after 6 days according to International Contact Dermatitis Research Group standards. The patient cohort, mostly female, included alopecia areata with under or over 50% scalp involvement, alopecia totalis and alopecia universalis. The libraries were sequenced as a pool, and the TCR yield per sample differed mostly because of small variations in library volumes within the pool. This study followed changes in the peripheral blood TCR repertoire in vivo during primary and secondary sensitization of alopecia patients to the hapten diphenylcyclopropenone (DPC). Patient blood was sampled pre-sensitization (week 0) and at 2, 6 and about 24 weeks after DPC sensitization. Blood for TCR sequencing was provided by twenty-nine alopecia patients at one to four time points (pre-sensitization, 2, 6 and 24 weeks). Summary of the overall study and its limitations: Compared with pre-sensitization or healthy control sets, expanded TCRs formed significantly more large CDR3 similarity clusters, which is consistent with antigen-driven responses. Because every patient had alopecia, a presumed autoimmune disease, the patients' immune response might differ from that of healthy individuals. DPC sensitization did not change the number of TCRs with a frequency above 1 in 1000, and there was no evidence of changes in global repertoire structure. The number of PT1 expanded TCRs positively correlated with patch test score, significant at thresholds 8, 16 and 32 but not 4. Repeated subsampling changed both the strength of the expansion versus patch-test correlation and the threshold at which the correlation became significant.

For this clonotype: Its antigen target is currently unknown. A much larger clone differs by one base, so this may be a read error.

The sample's time point label, decoded: patch test 2, 6 weeks after DPC sensitization. Taken with the paper, the label for treatment or condition translates to: therapeutic diphenylcyclopropenone sensitization with weekly scalp DPC. At every patch-test visit, the blood draw took place before the patch test was put on. Eligible patients were aged 18 to 70, diagnosed with alopecia, deemed suitable for DPC therapy, and excluded if pregnant. Total RNA was isolated from unfractionated whole blood collected in Tempus Blood RNA tubes. Receptors were amplified or captured by RACE. The run used a NextSeq 500. During library preparation, unique molecular identifiers were attached to individual cDNA molecules so that TCRs could be counted quantitatively and reproducibly. From each blood RNA sample, both TCR alpha and TCR beta chains were sequenced. Per the authors' processing: Samples had a median of about 90,000 TCRs, with a range from about 23,224 to 750,000. V, J and CDR3 annotation of the TCR reads was performed with the Decombinator software suite. Every sample was subsampled to the same number of TCRs (28,000) for the PS versus PT1 abundance plots. Expanded TCRs were defined as absent before sensitization and observed at least eight times at the 2-week time point. The public reads were reprocessed in TCRdb via fastp at Q25 and MiXCR, keeping in-frame beta chains. Every entry covers one CDR3 protein and lists the most common genes and DNA from its rows. The V and J calls were determined by TCRdb, not by the authors. For this sample there are some 99,000 distinct CDR3 sequences; roughly a tenth appear just once. Clones ranked in the top ten supply approximately 3% of the sample.

The specimen comprised whole blood, sampled in connection with sensitization to the hapten diphenylcyclopropenone (DPC). This TCR was sampled from a woman aged 40 to 50 with alopecia areata. Some clones in this sample may be carry-over from other donors' samples.

The CDR3 has the sequence CASSQVRTGAVNTINF. The nucleotide sequence is TGCGCCAGCAGCCAAGTGAGGACAGGGGCTGTAAACACCATAAATTTT. The chain is made from TRBV4-3 and TRBJ1-3, with 9 middle bases fitting TRBD1. The CDR3 covers 16 residues, taking in both the cysteine and the phenylalanine. The entry retains the CDR3 DNA only, 48 bases that are in frame from base 1. The germline V gene provides CDR1 LGHNA and CDR2 YSLEER.